What follows describes a single T cell receptor beta chain. Its matching antigen is unknown. The sample carries other DNA sequences with the same CDR3. After removal of 0 bases from V and 2 bases from J, the junction contained 8 bases not matched to a gene. The CDR3 length is 17 residues. Germline V gene sequence: CDR1 LGHNA, CDR2 YNFKEQ. This entry comes from a study of cytomegalovirus exposure and HLA in healthy donors. Overall study: Genotyping of some 390 donors showed that about 83% belonged to the Caucasian-associated ancestry cluster. Findings of the study overall: Most sequenced TCRs were rare (though some public TCRs occurred in many donors).

A multiplex PCR was run with 60 Vbeta primers and 13 Jbeta primers. Using immunoSEQ multiplex PCR, the repertoire was profiled, and TCRdb retains in-frame clones only, with some absent. In the table there are 150,000 or so clones, around 84% of which are singletons. The material sequenced was PBMCs. The chain recombines TRBV4-2 with TRBJ2-3; 7 bases are a match to TRBD1. The origin of this receptor is a man between 50 and 59 years old in good health and CMV-seropositive. The CDR3 bases are TGTGCCAGCAGCCAAGAAATTAGGGGGCTGAACACAGATACGCAGTATTTT. Protein: CASSQEIRGLNTDTQYF.